This T cell receptor (beta chain) is drawn from a study of graft-versus-host responses after intestinal transplantation. Whole-study context: All recipients were given anti-thymocyte globulin induction, and tacrolimus and steroids were then administered for about three years. Whole-study findings and limits: Some GvH clones appeared in ileal mucosa or blood before recipient bone marrow. The study found high graft-versus-host to host-versus-graft clonal ratios in allografts of patients with graft-donor T cell macrochimerism.

Assay used: immunoSEQ multiplex PCR; TCRdb lists only in-frame clones, some missing. This repertoire shows 11,000 to 15,000 clones, over 35% found once; its top ten account for about 2.5%. With roughly 200,000 irradiated, violet-dye-labeled stimulator cells, roughly 200,000 CFSE-labeled responder cells were plated. The reaction was completed, and proliferating CFSE-low CD3+CD4+ and CD3+CD8+ responders were then sorted. The junction had 11 bases not matched to a gene; V was cut back by 5 bases and J by 7 bases. Germline values: CDR1 SEHNR, CDR2 FQNEAQ (reference sequence). The CDR3 extends over 16 amino acids.

The sequencing here drew on alloreactive CD8+ T cells from a mixed lymphocyte reaction culture, taken before intestinal transplant. Specified subset: CFSE-low proliferating T cells sorted from roughly 6-day pre-transplant mixed lymphocyte reaction (GvH or HvG direction). The TCR sequence derives from a human patient who received an intestinal transplant. This rearrangement joins TRBV7-9 to TRBJ2-1; 10 nucleotides agree with TRBD1. This CDR3 reads CASSLPRDRGKNEQFF. CDR3 DNA: TGTGCCAGCAGCCTGCCCCGGGACAGGGGAAAGAATGAGCAGTTCTTC.